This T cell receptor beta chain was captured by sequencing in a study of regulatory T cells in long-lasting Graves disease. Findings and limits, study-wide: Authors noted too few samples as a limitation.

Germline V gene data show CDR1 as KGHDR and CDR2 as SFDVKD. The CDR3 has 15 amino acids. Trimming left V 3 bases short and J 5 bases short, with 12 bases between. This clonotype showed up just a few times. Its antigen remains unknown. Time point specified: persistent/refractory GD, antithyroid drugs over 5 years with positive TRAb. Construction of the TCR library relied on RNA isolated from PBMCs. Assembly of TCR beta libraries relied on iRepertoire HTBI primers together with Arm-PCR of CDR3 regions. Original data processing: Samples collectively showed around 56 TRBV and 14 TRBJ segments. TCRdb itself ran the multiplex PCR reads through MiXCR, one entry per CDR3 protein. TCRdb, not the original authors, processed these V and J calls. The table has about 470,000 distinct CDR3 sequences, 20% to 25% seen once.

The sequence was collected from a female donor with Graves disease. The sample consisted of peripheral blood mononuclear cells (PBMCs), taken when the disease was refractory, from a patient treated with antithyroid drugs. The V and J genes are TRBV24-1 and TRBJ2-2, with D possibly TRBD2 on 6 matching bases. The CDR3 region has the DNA TGTGCCACCAGTGATCGCTTGGGGGGAACCGGGGAGCTGTTTTTT. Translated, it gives CATSDRLGGTGELFF.